These 26 T cell receptor beta chains share one sample of origin, sequenced in a study of OX40 agonist ivuxolimab in advanced cancers. This table comes from immunoSEQ multiplex PCR, and its TCRdb copy is limited to in-frame clones, with some not included. Of some 37,000 clones in the sample, around 82% are singletons; the top ten hold roughly 2%. This specimen consisted of CD4+ or CD8+ T cells sorted from blood, obtained in a trial of the OX40 agonist ivuxolimab. The receptors derive from an adult with an advanced solid tumor such as melanoma, head and neck, liver or kidney cancer.

This clone was recorded a few times. The genes are TRBV5-1 and TRBJ2-7; no reliable D call. Deletions cut 0 bases from V and 10 bases from J, with 20 bases between. This CDR3 contains 15 residues. Germline V gene sequence: CDR1 SGHRS, CDR2 YFSETQ. The CDR3 DNA follows: TGCGCCAGCAGCTTGGAAATAGGGAAAGGGAAATATCAGTACTTC. Protein product: CASSLEIGKGKYQYF.

The gene calls are TRBV6-5 and TRBJ2-2; no definite D call. Trimming shortened V by 5 bases and J by 1 base, and 8 bases separated the two germline ends. Per germline, CDR1 MNHEY and CDR2 SVGAGI. This CDR3 spans 14 amino acids. In DNA, the CDR3 is TGTGCCAGCAGTCAGGTCCGGAACACCGGGGAGCTGTTTTTT. Its protein is CASSQVRNTGELFF.

The V gene is TRBV4-1, the J gene TRBJ1-5; 8 bases align to TRBD1. V shed 0 bases and J 6 bases; nucleotides not matched to a gene: 7. The CDR3 sequence is 16 residues long. Per the germline V gene, CDR1 is MGHRA and CDR2 is YSYEKL. CDR3 loop: CASSQDLGQGVQPQHF. CDR3 in DNA: TGCGCCAGCAGCCAAGATCTCGGACAGGGTGTTCAGCCCCAGCATTTT.

CDR3 nucleotides: TGTGCCAGCTCACCAGGTTTCTCTGGGGCCAACGTCCTGACTTTC. This encodes CASSPGFSGANVLTF. The chain couples TRBV18 to TRBJ2-6; D uncertain. Germline V gene lookup returns CDR1 KGHSH and CDR2 LQKENI. The CDR3 has 15 residues. Trimming took 2 bases from V and 0 from J, leaving 5 bases between them.

The chain carries TRBV18 and TRBJ2-1, with TRBD1 identical over 7 bases. Trimming cost V 4 bases and J 7 bases; bases outside gene matches: 10. The CDR3 spans 15 residues. Germline CDR1 KGHSH, CDR2 LQKENI. The CDR3, as DNA: TGTGCCAGCTCACACCGGCAGACAGGGTTTAATGAGCAGTTCTTC. Translation: CASSHRQTGFNEQFF.

The rearrangement links TRBV10-2 to TRBJ1-5, with 7 bases lining up with TRBD1. The CDR3 is 17 residues long. The V and J ends lost 2 bases and 3 bases, in that order; junction bases with no gene match: 10. CDR1 is WSHSY, CDR2 SAAADI, per germline. The CDR3 DNA reads as TGCGCCAGCAGTGAGATTGGAACAGGGGAGGCCAATCAGCCCCAGCATTTT. This sequence encodes CASSEIGTGEANQPQHF.

The chain combines TRBV12-2 with TRBJ2-1. TRBV12-2 is an annotated pseudogene. The CDR3 is 16 amino acids. CDR3 sequence (DNA): TGTGCAAGTCGCCAAAGATCTTTGACCCTTTTCAATGAGCAGTTCTTC. It yields the protein CASRQRSLTLFNEQFF.

This chain connects TRBV28 to TRBJ1-5, with D possibly being TRBD1 (6 bases). The CDR3 consists of 17 residues. V lost 5 bases to trimming and J lost 0 bases, with 17 bases between them. CDR1 and CDR2 from the germline V gene are MDHEN and SYDVKM. The CDR3 loop reads CASSSVGTLYSNQPQHF. DNA for the CDR3: TGTGCCAGCAGTAGCGTCGGGACACTTTATAGCAATCAGCCCCAGCATTTT.

V usage is TRBV5-1 and J usage is TRBJ1-6, with D possibly matching TRBD1 (6 bases). CDR1 SGHRS and CDR2 YFSETQ come from the germline V gene. V was trimmed by 3 bases and J by 11 bases, leaving 15 bases between them. The CDR3 runs to 14 residues. The CDR3 bases are TGCGCCAGCAGCTCACAGGGTCGGTTCGCACCCCTCCACTTT. Amino acids: CASSSQGRFAPLHF.

V gene TRBV6-6 combines with J gene TRBJ2-3; perhaps TRBD1 as D (6 bases). With 6 bases removed from V and 0 bases from J, the gap between germline ends came to 13 bases. The CDR3 is 15 residues long. CDR1 and CDR2 (germline): MNHNY, SVGAGI (reference sequence). CDR3: CASRNRVASTDTQYF. The CDR3 DNA sequence: TGTGCCAGCAGGAACAGGGTGGCAAGCACAGATACGCAGTATTTT.

The J gene is TRBJ2-1, the V gene TRBV2, with TRBD2 identical over 10 bases. Germline V gene data show CDR1 as SNHLY and CDR2 as FYNNEI. The ends lost 6 bases at V and 7 bases at J; junction bases unmatched: 9. CDR3 length: 15 residues. In DNA, the CDR3 is TGTGCCAGCAGAAGTCTAGCGGGAGCCGAGAATGAGCAGTTCTTC. It translates to CASRSLAGAENEQFF.

This clone has just a few counts. This chain connects TRBV19 to TRBJ2-7; 10 bases fit TRBD2. The CDR3 covers 15 residues. Germline V lookup: CDR1 LNHDA, CDR2 SQIVND (reference sequence). V lost 6 bases and J lost 0; bases outside the gene matches: 5. The CDR3 DNA follows: TGTGCCAGTAGCTCCCTAGCGGGAGTCTCCTACGAGCAGTACTTC. Translation gives CASSSLAGVSYEQYF.

This chain joins TRBV6-5 and TRBJ2-1, with 12 bases that match TRBD2. The germline V gene encodes CDR1 MNHEY and CDR2 SVGAGI. Trimming at V came to 6 bases and at J to 15 bases, leaving 12 bases not matched to a gene. CDR3 length equals 14 residues. The CDR3 here is CASSQGLAGGFSFF. CDR3 DNA sequence: TGTGCCAGCAGCCAGGGACTAGCGGGTGGATTTTCGTTCTTC.

V usage is TRBV19 and J usage is TRBJ2-5; perhaps D is TRBD1 or TRBD2 (5 bases each). In germline, CDR1 is LNHDA, CDR2 SQIVND (reference sequence). The germline V and J ends were trimmed by 5 bases and 3 bases, with 19 bases remaining between them. The CDR3 spans 16 residues. The CDR3 bases are TGTGCCAGTAGTCTAGCCCCGTACGGGGCTGAAGAGACCCAGTACTTC. Translated, it gives CASSLAPYGAEETQYF. The entire variable domain, with the rest obtained from reference TRBV19 and TRBJ2-5, is as follows: DGGITQSPKYLFRKEGQNVTLSCEQNLNHDAMYWYRQDPGQGLRLIYYSQIVNDFQKGDIAEGYSVSREKKESFPLTVTSAQKNPTAFYLCASSLAPYGAEETQYFGPGTRLLVL.

V and J are TRBV6-6 and TRBJ2-5; 7 positions agree with TRBD1. J lost 2 bases, V lost 0 bases, and 3 bases had no gene match. This CDR3 region has 15 residues. Germline CDR1 MNHNY, CDR2 SVGAGI (reference sequence). The CDR3: CASSYSGTVQETQYF. CDR3 bases: TGTGCCAGCAGTTACTCAGGGACAGTACAAGAGACCCAGTACTTC.

This clone occurred a few times. The chain uses TRBV2 and TRBJ1-5, with D perhaps TRBD1 (5 bases). Germline lookup yields CDR1 SNHLY and CDR2 FYNNEI. The CDR3 extends over 15 amino acids. The germline V and J ends were trimmed by 1 base and 4 bases, with 11 bases remaining between them. Written as DNA, the CDR3 is TGTGCCAGCAGTGAAGGGTTGGCAGGGAATCAGCCCCAGCATTTT. This encodes CASSEGLAGNQPQHF.

V is TRBV5-1 and J is TRBJ1-4; 10 bases fit TRBD1. Germline V CDR1 and CDR2: SGHRS, YFSETQ. The CDR3 extends over 15 amino acids. Unmatched junction bases numbered 2, after V lost 2 bases and J lost 4 bases. In nucleotides, the CDR3 is TGCGCCAGCAGCTTCGACAGGGGGCATAATGAAAAACTGTTTTTT. It is translated as CASSFDRGHNEKLFF.

The chain carries TRBV6-1 and TRBJ2-1; 8 bases match TRBD2. Per germline, CDR1 MNHNS and CDR2 SASEGT. The CDR3 spans 15 residues. With 7 bases clipped from V and 5 bases from J, the junction kept 10 bases outside the gene matches. CDR3 coding DNA: TGTGCCAGCAATACTCCGGGGGGGCCCCACAATGAGCAGTTCTTC. It encodes CASNTPGGPHNEQFF.

The chain carries TRBV18 and TRBJ2-3; D gene uncertain. The CDR3 contains 12 residues. Trimming stripped 3 bases from V and 0 bases from J, with 1 base between. From germline, CDR1 is KGHSH and CDR2 LQKENI. The CDR3 region has the DNA TGTGCCAGCTCACCGAGCACAGATACGCAGTATTTT. It codes for CASSPSTDTQYF.

The chain uses TRBV5-8 and TRBJ1-5; perhaps TRBD1 as D (5 bases). Trimming pared 4 bases from V and 2 bases from J, leaving 13 bases between. Germline CDR1 is SGHTS and CDR2 is YDEGEE. The CDR3 runs to 15 residues. The CDR3 reads CASSLGGLGNQPQHF. CDR3 sequence (DNA): TGTGCCAGCAGCCTCGGGGGATTGGGCAATCAGCCCCAGCATTTT. The full variable domain, its missing parts supplied by reference TRBV5-8 and TRBJ1-5, is EAGVTQSPTHLIKTRGQQATLRCSPISGHTSVYWYQQALGLGLQFLLWYDEGEERNRGNFPPRFSGRQFPNYSSELNVNALELEDSALYLCASSLGGLGNQPQHFGDGTRLSIL.

The chain has TRBV7-3 and TRBJ2-3, with D unclear. With 1 base removed from V and 2 bases from J, the gap between germline ends came to 10 bases. Germline lookup yields CDR1 SGHTA and CDR2 FQGTGA. The CDR3 runs 15 residues. The CDR3 DNA reads TGTGCCAGCAGCTTAAACCCCCAGCACACAGATACGCAGTATTTT. Its protein product is CASSLNPQHTDTQYF.

V gene TRBV7-3 combines with J gene TRBJ2-2; possible D gene TRBD1, 5 bases. The CDR3 covers 15 residues. The V end lost 5 bases, the J end lost 3 bases, and 13 bases lay between the germline ends. The germline V gene has CDR1 SGHTA and CDR2 FQGTGA. The CDR3 region is CASSRDRTDTGELFF. Here the CDR3 DNA reads TGTGCCAGCAGCCGTGACAGAACGGACACCGGGGAGCTGTTTTTT.

J is TRBJ1-1 and V is TRBV4-1; D is perhaps TRBD1 (5 bases). V gave up 1 base and J gave up 2 bases, with 14 bases separating them. In germline, CDR1 is MGHRA, CDR2 YSYEKL. The CDR3 spans 16 residues. CDR3 region: CASSQGGGRTNTEAFF. The CDR3, as DNA: TGCGCCAGCAGCCAAGGGGGGGGGAGAACCAACACTGAAGCTTTCTTT.

The CDR3 protein is CASSLRGGGSTDTQYF. CDR3 sequence (DNA): TGTGCCAGCAGCTTGCGAGGAGGGGGCAGCACAGATACGCAGTATTTT. The J gene is TRBJ2-3, the V gene TRBV11-2, with D tentatively TRBD1 (7 bases). The V gene lost 3 bases and the J gene lost 0 bases, with 13 bases spanning the gap. CDR1 and CDR2 from the germline V gene are SGHAT and FQNNGV. This CDR3 spans 16 amino acids.

The genes are TRBV28 and TRBJ1-4; possibly TRBD1 for D (5 bases). The germline V gene encodes CDR1 MDHEN and CDR2 SYDVKM. V lost 8 bases, J lost 0 bases, and 13 bases lay in between. The CDR3 contains 15 residues. CDR3 bases: TGTGCCAGCTCCCACGGGGGAGCAACTAATGAAAAACTGTTTTTT. It yields the protein CASSHGGATNEKLFF.

The gene calls are TRBV30 and TRBJ1-4; D not resolved. CDR3 length: 12 residues. V lost 5 bases, J lost 8 bases, and 12 bases lay in between. Germline V lookup: CDR1 GTSNPN, CDR2 SVGIG (reference sequence). In DNA, the CDR3 is TGTGCCTGGGCTGGGGTGCGGGAAAAACTGTTTTTT. Encoded protein: CAWAGVREKLFF.